Here is one T cell receptor (beta chain) with its context. Its target is unknown. These data are taken from a study of T cell responses to AZD1222 COVID-19 vaccine. Findings of the study overall: Just a handful of AZD1222 recipients were seropositive at baseline. Spike-specific TCR breadth and depth both grew after two AZD1222 doses.

Sequenced by immunoSEQ multiplex PCR; TCRdb stores in-frame clones only, minus some. The table has 110,000 to 150,000 clones, approximately 94% seen once. The receptor comes from an adult in good health. The starting material was peripheral blood, obtained on day 0 of AZD1222 vaccination.

The CDR3 sequence: CASAPRQGILLRRGYTF. Here the CDR3 DNA reads TGTGCCAGCGCACCTCGACAGGGAATCCTGCTTAGAAGGGGCTACACCTTC. The rearrangement joins TRBV2 to TRBJ1-2; 7 bases agree with TRBD1. V shed 8 bases, J shed 8 bases, and the junction held 23 bases outside the gene matches. The CDR3 runs 17 residues. The V gene's germline CDR1 is SNHLY and CDR2 FYNNEI.